The 12 T cell receptor beta chains in this list originate from one sample, sequenced in a study of breast tumors, draining lymph nodes, adjacent tissues. Axillary draining lymph nodes of breast cancer patients supplied the node samples. TCRdb recomputed calls from the multiplex PCR reads with MiXCR, one row per CDR3 protein. The table records over 200,000 distinct CDR3 sequences, 32% of them present only once. Sequenced input: axillary lymph node tissue. These receptors originate from a female donor with breast cancer. Some clones in this sample may be carry-over from other donors' samples.

Turning to this clonotype: This could be a read error, since a much larger clone is one nucleotide away. The chain combines TRBV18 with TRBJ2-1; 9 bases are shared with TRBD1. CDR1 and CDR2 from the germline V gene are KGHSH and LQKENI. This CDR3 has 12 amino acids. CDR3: CASSQGQGGQLF. DNA for the CDR3: TGTGCCAGCTCACAGGGACAGGGAGGGCAGCTCTTC.

This clonotype was observed many times. The genes are TRBV11-3 and TRBJ2-5, with 7 bases aligning to TRBD1. From germline, CDR1 is SGHNT and CDR2 YENEEA. With 5 bases clipped from V and 14 bases from J, the junction kept 11 bases outside the gene matches. CDR3 length: 12 amino acids. CDR3: CASSRDRELGYF. CDR3 sequence (DNA): TGTGCCAGCAGCCGGGACAGAGAACTAGGCTACTTC.

This clonotype has a count of ten or more. The genes are TRBV9 and TRBJ2-7; the match to TRBD2 covers 11 bases. With 0 bases clipped from V and 5 bases from J, the junction kept 4 bases outside the gene matches. This CDR3 is 15 amino acids long. Looked up from germline, CDR1 is SGDLS and CDR2 is YYNGEE. CDR3 bases: TGTGCCAGCAGCGTAGCTACTAGCGGGAGTCACGAGCAGTACTTC. Residues: CASSVATSGSHEQYF.

The table lists this clonotype with many counts. This chain joins TRBV6-2 or TRBV6-3 and TRBJ1-2; D is unclear. Germline V CDR1 and CDR2: MNHEY, SVGEGT. The CDR3 length is 13 residues. V dropped 5 bases and J dropped 4 bases, with 11 bases sitting between them. In DNA form, the CDR3 reads TGTGCCAGCAGTAACCTACTTGCCTATGGCTACACCTTC. It is translated as CASSNLLAYGYTF.

As concerns this clonotype: A much larger clone differs by one base, so this may be a read error. The chain employs TRBV4-1 and TRBJ2-2, with D maybe TRBD2 (6 bases). The CDR3 is made up of 16 amino acids. The germline V gene has CDR1 MGHRA and CDR2 YSYEKL. CDR3 in amino acids: CAGSPTLATNTGELFF. For the CDR3, the DNA is TGCGCCGGCAGCCCTACCCTAGCGACTAACACCGGGGAGCTGTTTTTT.

The chain combines TRBV7-2 with TRBJ1-2; D call uncertain. The CDR3 sequence is 15 residues long. CDR1 and CDR2 (germline): SGHTA, FQGNSA. V shed 0 bases and J shed 4 bases, with 12 bases lying between them. The CDR3 DNA sequence: TGTGCCAGCAGCTTAGCGCGTGGCACCACCTATGGCTACACCTTC. Its protein is CASSLARGTTYGYTF.

As concerns this clonotype: A much larger clone sits a single nucleotide away, making a read error possible. The conserved final phenylalanine or tryptophan is absent from the CDR3, which likely points to a read error. CDR3 in DNA: TGTGCCAGCAGTCTCCCGGGACTAAATCACAATGAGCAGTTCTCC. It encodes CASSLPGLNHNEQFS. J is TRBJ2-1 and V is TRBV11-2, with 7 bases fitting TRBD2. The CDR3 is 15 residues long. V lost 6 bases to trimming and J lost 5 bases; unmatched junction nucleotides: 10. Germline V CDR1 and CDR2: SGHAT, FQNNGV.

The CDR3 protein is CASSLWGRTNTEAFF. The CDR3 nucleotides read TGTGCCAGCAGCCTGTGGGGGCGGACGAACACTGAAGCTTTCTTT. The rearrangement uses TRBV5-8 and TRBJ1-1; tentatively, D is TRBD1 (6 bases). The CDR3 contains 15 residues. From germline, CDR1 is SGHTS and CDR2 YDEGEE. Trimming removed 4 bases from V and 1 base from J, with 14 bases in between.

V is TRBV5-5 and J is TRBJ1-1; unclear D gene. The length of the CDR3 is 11 residues. Trimming stripped 6 bases from V and 5 bases from J, with 8 bases between. CDR1 SGHKS and CDR2 YYEKEE come from the germline V gene (reference sequence). Here the CDR3 reads CASTPGTEAFF. Written as DNA, the CDR3 is TGTGCCAGCACCCCTGGGACTGAAGCTTTCTTT.

In its sample, this clonotype was seen many times. This chain links TRBV11-2 with TRBJ1-4; 7 positions agree with TRBD1. The J segment lost 7 bases and the V segment lost 5 bases, leaving 1 base of the junction unmatched. CDR1 is SGHAT and CDR2 is FQNNGV in the germline V gene. The CDR3 loop spans 12 amino acids. DNA for the CDR3: TGTGCCAGCAGCAGGGGGCGTGAAAAACTGTTTTTT. Translating gives CASSRGREKLFF.

CDR3 protein: CSVSPAGGSNYGYTF. In DNA, the CDR3 is TGCAGCGTTTCTCCAGCGGGAGGGAGTAACTATGGCTACACCTTC. The chain recombines TRBV29-1 with TRBJ1-2; D is ambiguous. The length of the CDR3 is 15 residues. Trimming stripped 5 bases from V and 1 base from J, with 17 bases between. The germline V gene encodes CDR1 SQVTM and CDR2 ANQGSEA.

The chain carries TRBV12-3 or TRBV12-4 and TRBJ1-1; TRBD1 matches 10 bases. V was clipped by 6 bases and J by 1 base; unmatched bases: 2. This CDR3 contains 14 residues. The CDR3 DNA reads as TGTGCCAGCAGCTGGACAGGGGGGAACACTGAAGCTTTCTTT. The encoded protein is CASSWTGGNTEAFF.